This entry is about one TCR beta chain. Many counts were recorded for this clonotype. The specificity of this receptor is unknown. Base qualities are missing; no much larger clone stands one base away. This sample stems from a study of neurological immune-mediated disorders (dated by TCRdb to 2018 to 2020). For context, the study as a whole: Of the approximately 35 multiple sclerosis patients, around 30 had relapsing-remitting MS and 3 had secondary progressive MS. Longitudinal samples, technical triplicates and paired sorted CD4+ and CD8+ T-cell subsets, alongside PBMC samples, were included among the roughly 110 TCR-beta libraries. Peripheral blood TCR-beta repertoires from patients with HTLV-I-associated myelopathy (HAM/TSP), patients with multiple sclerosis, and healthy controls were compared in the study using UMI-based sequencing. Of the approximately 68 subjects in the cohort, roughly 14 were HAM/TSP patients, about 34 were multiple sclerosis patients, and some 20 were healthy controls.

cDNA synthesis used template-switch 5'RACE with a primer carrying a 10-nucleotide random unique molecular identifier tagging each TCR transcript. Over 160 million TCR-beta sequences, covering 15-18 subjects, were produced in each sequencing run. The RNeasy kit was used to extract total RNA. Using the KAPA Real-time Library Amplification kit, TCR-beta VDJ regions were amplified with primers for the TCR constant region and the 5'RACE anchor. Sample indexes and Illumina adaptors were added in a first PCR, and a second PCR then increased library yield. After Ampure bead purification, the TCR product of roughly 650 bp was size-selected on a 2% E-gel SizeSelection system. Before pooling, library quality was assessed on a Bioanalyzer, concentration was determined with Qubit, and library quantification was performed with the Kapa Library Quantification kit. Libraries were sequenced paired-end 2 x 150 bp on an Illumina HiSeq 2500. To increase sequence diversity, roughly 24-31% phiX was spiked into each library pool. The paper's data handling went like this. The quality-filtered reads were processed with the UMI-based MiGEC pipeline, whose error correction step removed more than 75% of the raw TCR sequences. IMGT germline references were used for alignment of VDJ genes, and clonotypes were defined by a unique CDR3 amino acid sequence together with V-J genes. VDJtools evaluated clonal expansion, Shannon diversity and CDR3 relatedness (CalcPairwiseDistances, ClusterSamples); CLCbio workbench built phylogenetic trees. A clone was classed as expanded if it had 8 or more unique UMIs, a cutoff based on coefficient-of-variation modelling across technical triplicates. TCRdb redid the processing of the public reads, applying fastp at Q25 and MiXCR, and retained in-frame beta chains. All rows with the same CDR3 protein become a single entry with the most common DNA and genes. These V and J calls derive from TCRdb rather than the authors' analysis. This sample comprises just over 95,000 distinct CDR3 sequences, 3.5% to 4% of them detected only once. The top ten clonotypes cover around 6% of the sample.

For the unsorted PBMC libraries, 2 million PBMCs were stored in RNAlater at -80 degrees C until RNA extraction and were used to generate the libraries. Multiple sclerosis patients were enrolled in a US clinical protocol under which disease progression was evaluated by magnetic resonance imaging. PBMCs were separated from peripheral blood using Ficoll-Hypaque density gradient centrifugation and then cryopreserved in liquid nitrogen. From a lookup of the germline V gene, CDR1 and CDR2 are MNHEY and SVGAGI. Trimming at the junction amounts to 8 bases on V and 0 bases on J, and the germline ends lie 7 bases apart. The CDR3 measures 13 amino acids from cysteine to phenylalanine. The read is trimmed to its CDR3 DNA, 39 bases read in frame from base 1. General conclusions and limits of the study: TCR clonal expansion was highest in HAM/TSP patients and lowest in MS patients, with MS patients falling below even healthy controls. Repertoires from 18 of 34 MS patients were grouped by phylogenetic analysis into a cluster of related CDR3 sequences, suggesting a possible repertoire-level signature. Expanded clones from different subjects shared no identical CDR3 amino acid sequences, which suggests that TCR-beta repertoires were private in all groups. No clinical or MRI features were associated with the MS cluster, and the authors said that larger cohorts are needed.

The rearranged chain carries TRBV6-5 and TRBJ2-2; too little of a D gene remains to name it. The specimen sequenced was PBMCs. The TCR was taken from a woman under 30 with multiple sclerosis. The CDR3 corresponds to CASRAANTGELFF. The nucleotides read TGTGCCAGCCGGGCCGCGAACACCGGGGAGCTGTTTTTT.